This T cell receptor beta chain was obtained from a study of T-cell memory formation after mild COVID-19. The CDR3 runs to 17 residues. V trimming: 2 bases; J trimming: 3 bases; junction bases outside the gene matches: 8. The germline CDR1 and CDR2 sequences are PRHDT and FYEKMQ (reference sequence). MiXCR, run by TCRdb on the 5' RACE reads, gives a single entry per CDR3 protein. The profile shows tens of thousands of distinct CDR3 sequences, over 15% of them singletons. This clonotype has only a few counts. The chain recombines TRBV13 with TRBJ2-4, with 9 bases matching TRBD1. The sequenced material came from PBMCs or a T cell subset sorted from them (not recorded which). The TCR comes from an adult woman who had mild COVID-19 (a few samples of this study predate the infection). Cell type and time point are not known. The CDR3 DNA is TGTGCCAGCAGCTTAAGGGGACAGGGAGGCGACAAAAACATTCAGTACTTC. It is translated as CASSLRGQGGDKNIQYF.